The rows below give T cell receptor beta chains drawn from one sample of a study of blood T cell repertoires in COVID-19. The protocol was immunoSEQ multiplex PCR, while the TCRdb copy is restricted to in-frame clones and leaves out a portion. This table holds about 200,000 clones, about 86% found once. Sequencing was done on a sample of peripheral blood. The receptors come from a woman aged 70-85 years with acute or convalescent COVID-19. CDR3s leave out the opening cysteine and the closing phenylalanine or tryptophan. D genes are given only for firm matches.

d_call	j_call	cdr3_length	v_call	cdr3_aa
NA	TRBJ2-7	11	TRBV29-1	SVGGGGWYEQY
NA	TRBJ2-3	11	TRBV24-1	ATSDGSTDTQY
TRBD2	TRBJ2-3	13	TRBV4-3	ASSEGGRGTDTQY
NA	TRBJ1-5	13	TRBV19	ASSIRGSGNQPQH
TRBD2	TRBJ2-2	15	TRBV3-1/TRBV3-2	ASSHISGGRNTGELF
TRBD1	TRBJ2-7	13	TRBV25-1	ASSEGTGITYEQY
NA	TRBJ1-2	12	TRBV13	ASSALRRGDGYT
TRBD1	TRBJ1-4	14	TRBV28	ASSYGQGGSNEKLF
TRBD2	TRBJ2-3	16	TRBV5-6	ASSLGELRLAGTDTQY
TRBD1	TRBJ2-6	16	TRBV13	ASSLSPGQLPGANVLT
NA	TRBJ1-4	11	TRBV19	ASSTGIREKLF
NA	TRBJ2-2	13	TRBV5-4	ASSLGASRTGELF
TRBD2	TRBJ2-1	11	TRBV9	ASSFRGAGEQF
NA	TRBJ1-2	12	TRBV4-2	ASSQVTPNYGYT
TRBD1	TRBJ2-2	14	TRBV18	ASSPGTGMNTGELF
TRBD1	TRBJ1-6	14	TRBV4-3	ASSQDNTGDYSPLH
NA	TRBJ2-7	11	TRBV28	ASSLGHLYEQY
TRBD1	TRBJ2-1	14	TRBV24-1	ATIGAGTGSYNEQF
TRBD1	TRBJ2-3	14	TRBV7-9	ASSLARTGGTDTQY
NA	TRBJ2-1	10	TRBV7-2	ASSLISNEQF
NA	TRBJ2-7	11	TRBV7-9	ASSLGDTYEQY
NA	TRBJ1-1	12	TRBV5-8	ASSGMDWNTEAF
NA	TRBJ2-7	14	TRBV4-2	ASSQEGHSAPHEQY
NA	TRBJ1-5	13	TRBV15	ATSRGEGSNQPQH
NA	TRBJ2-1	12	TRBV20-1	SASISAPNNEQF
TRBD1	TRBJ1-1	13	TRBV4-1	ASSQEETGILGAF
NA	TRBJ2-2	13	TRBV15	ATQPPRGGTGELF
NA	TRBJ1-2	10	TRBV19	ASSPRGGGYT
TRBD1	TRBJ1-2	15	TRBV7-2	ASSFGTGGAARYGYT
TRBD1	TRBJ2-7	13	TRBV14	ASSSGTGGYYEQY
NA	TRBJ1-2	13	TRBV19	ASSIHGSDYYGYT
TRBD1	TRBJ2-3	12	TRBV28	ASSLGTGRDTQY
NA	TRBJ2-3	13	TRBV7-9	ASSLDSPSTDTQY
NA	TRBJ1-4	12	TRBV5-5	ASSTLATNEKLF
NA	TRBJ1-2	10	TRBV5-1	ASSPTAYGYT
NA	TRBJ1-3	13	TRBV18	ASSRSREAGNTIY
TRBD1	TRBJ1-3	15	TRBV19	ASSGQGTADAGNTIY
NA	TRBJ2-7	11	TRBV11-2	ASSLAGTYEQY
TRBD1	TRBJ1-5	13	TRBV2	ASTPDRGYNQPQH
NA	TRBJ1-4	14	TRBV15	ATSRDRPKTNEKLF
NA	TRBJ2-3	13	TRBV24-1	ATSDWQVGTDTQY